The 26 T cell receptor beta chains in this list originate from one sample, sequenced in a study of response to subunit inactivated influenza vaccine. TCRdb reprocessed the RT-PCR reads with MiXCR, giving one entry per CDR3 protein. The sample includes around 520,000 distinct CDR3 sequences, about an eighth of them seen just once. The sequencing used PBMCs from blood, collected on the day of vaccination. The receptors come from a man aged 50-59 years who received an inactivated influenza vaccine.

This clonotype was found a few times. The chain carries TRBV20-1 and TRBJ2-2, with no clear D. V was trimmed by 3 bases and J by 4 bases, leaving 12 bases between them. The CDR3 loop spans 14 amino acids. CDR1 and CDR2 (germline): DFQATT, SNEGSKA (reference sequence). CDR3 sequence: CSASAPRSTGELFF. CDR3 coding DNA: TGCAGTGCTAGTGCCCCCCGGTCCACCGGGGAGCTGTTTTTT.

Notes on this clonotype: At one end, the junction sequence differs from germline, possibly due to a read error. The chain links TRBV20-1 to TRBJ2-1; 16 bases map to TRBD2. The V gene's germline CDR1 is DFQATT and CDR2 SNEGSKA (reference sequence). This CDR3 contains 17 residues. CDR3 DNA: TGCAGTGCGGAGGGACTAGCGGGGGGGGCCTCCTACAATGAGCGGTTCTTC. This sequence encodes CSAEGLAGGASYNERFF.

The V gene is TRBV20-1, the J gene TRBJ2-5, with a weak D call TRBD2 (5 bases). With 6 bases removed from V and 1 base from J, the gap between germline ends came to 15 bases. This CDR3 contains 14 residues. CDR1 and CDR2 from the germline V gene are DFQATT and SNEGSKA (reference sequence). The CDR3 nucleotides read TGCAGTGCCCATCGATTGGAGGCCCAAGAGACCCAGTACTTC. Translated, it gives CSAHRLEAQETQYF.

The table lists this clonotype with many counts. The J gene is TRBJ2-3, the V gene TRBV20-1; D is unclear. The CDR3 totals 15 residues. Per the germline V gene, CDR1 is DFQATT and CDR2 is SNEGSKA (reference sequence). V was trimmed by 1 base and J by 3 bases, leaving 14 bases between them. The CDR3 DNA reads TGCAGTGCTAGAGCAGGTGCGCCGGTAACAGATACGCAGTATTTT. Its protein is CSARAGAPVTDTQYF.

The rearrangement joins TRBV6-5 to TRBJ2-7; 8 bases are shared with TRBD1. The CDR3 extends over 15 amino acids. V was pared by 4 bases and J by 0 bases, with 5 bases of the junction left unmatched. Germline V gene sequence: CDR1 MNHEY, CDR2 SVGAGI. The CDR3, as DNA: TGTGCCAGCAGTTTCGACAGGGGCCTCTCCTACGAGCAGTACTTC. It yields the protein CASSFDRGLSYEQYF.

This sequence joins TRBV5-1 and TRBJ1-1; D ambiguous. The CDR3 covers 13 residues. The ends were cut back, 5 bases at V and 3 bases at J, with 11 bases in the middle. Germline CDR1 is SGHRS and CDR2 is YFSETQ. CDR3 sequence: CASSEYGYTEAFF. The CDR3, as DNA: TGCGCCAGCAGTGAGTATGGATACACTGAAGCTTTCTTT. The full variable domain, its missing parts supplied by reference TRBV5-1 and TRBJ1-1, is KAGVTQTPRYLIKTRGQQVTLSCSPISGHRSVSWYQQTPGQGLQFLFEYFSETQRNKGNFPGRFSGRQFSNSRSEMNVSTLELGDSALYLCASSEYGYTEAFFGQGTRLTVV.

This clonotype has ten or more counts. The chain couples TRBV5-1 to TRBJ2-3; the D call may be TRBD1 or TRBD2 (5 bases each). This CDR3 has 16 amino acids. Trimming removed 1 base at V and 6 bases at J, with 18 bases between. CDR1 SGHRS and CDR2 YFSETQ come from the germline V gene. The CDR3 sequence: CASSLRLVGESDTQYF. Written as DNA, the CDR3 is TGCGCCAGCAGCTTGCGGTTGGTGGGGGAATCGGATACGCAGTATTTT.

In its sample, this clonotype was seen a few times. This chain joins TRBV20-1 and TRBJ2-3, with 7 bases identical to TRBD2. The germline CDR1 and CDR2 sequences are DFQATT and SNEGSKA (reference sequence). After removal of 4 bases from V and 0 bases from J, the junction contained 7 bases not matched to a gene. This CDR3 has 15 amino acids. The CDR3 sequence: CSATWPSGSTDTQYF. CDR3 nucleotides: TGCAGTGCTACCTGGCCTAGCGGCAGCACAGATACGCAGTATTTT.

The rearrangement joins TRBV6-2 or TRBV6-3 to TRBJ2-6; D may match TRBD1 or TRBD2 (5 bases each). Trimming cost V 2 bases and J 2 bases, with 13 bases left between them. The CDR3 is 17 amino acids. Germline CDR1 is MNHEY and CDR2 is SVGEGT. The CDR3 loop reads CASSYHPGTAGANVLTF. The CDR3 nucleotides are TGTGCCAGCAGTTACCACCCAGGGACGGCTGGGGCCAACGTCCTGACTTTC.

The CDR3, as DNA: TGCGCCAGCAGCGGTGACAACCCGGGTAATGAAAAACTGTTTTTT. It specifies CASSGDNPGNEKLFF. The chain has TRBV5-1 and TRBJ1-4; no clear D. The CDR3 is 15 amino acids. V lost 4 bases and J 4 bases, leaving 14 bases between the germline ends. Germline loops: CDR1 SGHRS, CDR2 YFSETQ.

CDR3 coding DNA: TGTGCCAGCAGTTCAGCGGGGGGGGTGGATGAGCAGTTCTTC. It yields the protein CASSSAGGVDEQFF. The chain links TRBV2 to TRBJ2-1, with 10 bases fitting TRBD2. Looked up from germline, CDR1 is SNHLY and CDR2 is FYNNEI. The CDR3 sequence is 14 residues long. After removal of 5 bases from V and 8 bases from J, the junction contained 6 bases not matched to a gene. Complete variable domain (other parts from reference TRBV2 and TRBJ2-1): EPEVTQTPSHQVTQMGQEVILRCVPISNHLYFYWYRQILGQKVEFLVSFYNNEISEKSEIFDDQFSVERPDGSNFTLKIRSTKLEDSAMYFCASSSAGGVDEQFFGPGTRLTVL.

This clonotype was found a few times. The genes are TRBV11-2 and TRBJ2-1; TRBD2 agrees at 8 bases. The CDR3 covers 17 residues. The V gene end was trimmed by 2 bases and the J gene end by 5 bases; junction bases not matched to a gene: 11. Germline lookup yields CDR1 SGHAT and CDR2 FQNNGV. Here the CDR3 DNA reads TGTGCCAGCAGCTTACTGTCACTAGCGGATGGAAACAATGAGCAGTTCTTC. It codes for CASSLLSLADGNNEQFF. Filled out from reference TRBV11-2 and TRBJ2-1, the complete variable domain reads EAGVAQSPRYKIIEKRQSVAFWCNPISGHATLYWYQQILGQGPKLLIQFQNNGVVDDSQLPKDRFSAERLKGVDSTLKIQPAKLEDSAVYLCASSLLSLADGNNEQFFGPGTRLTVL.

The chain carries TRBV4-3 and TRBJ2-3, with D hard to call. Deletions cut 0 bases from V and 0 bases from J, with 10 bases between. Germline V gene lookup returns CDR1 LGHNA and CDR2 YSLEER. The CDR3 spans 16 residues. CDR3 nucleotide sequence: TGCGCCAGCAGCCAAGATCCACGGCTCAGCACAGATACGCAGTATTTT. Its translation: CASSQDPRLSTDTQYF.

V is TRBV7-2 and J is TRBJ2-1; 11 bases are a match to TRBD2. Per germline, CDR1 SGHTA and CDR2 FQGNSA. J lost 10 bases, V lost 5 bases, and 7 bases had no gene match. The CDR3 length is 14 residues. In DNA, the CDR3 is TGTGCCAGCAGCACCCAACTAGCGGGAGAAGAGCAGTTCTTC. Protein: CASSTQLAGEEQFF.

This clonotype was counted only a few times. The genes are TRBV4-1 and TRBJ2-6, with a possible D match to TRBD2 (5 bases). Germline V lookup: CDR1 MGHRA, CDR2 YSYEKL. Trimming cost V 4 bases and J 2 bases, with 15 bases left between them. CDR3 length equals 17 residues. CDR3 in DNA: TGCGCCAGCAGCCCCTACCTCTCCGGGACTGGGGCCAACGTCCTGACTTTC. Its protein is CASSPYLSGTGANVLTF.

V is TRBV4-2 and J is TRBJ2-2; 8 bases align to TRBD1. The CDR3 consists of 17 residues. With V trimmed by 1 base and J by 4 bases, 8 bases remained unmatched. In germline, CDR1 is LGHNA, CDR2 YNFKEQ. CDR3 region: CASSQGPTGDITGELFF. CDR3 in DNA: TGTGCCAGCAGCCAAGGGCCGACAGGGGACATCACCGGGGAGCTGTTTTTT.

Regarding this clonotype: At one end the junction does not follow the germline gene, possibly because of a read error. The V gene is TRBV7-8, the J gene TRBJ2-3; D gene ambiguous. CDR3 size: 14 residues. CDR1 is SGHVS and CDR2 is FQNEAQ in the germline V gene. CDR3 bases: TGTGCCATCAGCCCCGGGCCTATCACAGATACGCAGTATTTT. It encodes CAISPGPITDTQYF.

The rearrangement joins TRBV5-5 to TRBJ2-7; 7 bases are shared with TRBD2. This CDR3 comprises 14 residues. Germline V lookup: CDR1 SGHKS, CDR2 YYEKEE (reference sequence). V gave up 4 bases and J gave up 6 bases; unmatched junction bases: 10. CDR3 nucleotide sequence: TGTGCCAGCAGCCTCGAGCGGGGAAATGGCGAGCAGTACTTC. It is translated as CASSLERGNGEQYF.

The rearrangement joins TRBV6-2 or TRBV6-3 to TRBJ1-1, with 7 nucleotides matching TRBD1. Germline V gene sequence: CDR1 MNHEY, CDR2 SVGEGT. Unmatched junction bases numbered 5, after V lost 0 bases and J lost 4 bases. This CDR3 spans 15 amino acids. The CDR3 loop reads CASSYSGTDSTEAFF. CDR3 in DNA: TGTGCCAGCAGTTACTCGGGGACAGACTCCACTGAAGCTTTCTTT.

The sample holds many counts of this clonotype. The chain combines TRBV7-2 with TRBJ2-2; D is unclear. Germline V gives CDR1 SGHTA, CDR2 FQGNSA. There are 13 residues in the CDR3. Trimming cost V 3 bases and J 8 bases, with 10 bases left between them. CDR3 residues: CASSLMVVGELFF. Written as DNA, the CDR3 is TGTGCCAGCAGCTTGATGGTGGTGGGGGAGCTGTTTTTT.

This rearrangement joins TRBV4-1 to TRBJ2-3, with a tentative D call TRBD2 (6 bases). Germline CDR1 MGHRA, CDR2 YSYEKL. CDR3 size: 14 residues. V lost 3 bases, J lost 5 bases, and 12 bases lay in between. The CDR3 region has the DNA TGCGCCAGCAGCCAGTCCCGACTAGTAGATACGCAGTATTTT. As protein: CASSQSRLVDTQYF.

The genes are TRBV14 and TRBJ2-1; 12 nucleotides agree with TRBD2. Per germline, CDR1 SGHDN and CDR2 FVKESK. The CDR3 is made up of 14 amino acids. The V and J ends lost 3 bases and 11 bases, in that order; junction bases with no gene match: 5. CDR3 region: CASSHLLAGGQQFF. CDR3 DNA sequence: TGTGCCAGCAGCCACTTACTAGCGGGAGGCCAGCAGTTCTTC.

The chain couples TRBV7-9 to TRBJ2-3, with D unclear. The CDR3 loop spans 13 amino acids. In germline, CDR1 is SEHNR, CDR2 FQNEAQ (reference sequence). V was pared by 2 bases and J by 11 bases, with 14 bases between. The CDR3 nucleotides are TGTGCCAGCAGCTTATCCCTCGGTCCGGGGCAGTATTTT. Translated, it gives CASSLSLGPGQYF.

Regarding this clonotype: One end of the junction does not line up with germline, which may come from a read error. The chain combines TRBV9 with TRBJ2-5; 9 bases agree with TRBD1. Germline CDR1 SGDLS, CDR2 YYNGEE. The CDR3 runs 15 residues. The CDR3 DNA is TGTGCCAGGAGCGCAAACAGGGGGCTTCCGGAGACCCAGTACTTC. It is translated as CARSANRGLPETQYF. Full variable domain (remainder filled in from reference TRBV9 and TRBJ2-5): DSGVTQTPKHLITATGQRVTLRCSPRSGDLSVYWYQQSLDQGLQFLIQYYNGEERAKGNILERFSAQQFPDLHSELNLSSLELGDSALYFCARSANRGLPETQYFGPGTRLLVL.

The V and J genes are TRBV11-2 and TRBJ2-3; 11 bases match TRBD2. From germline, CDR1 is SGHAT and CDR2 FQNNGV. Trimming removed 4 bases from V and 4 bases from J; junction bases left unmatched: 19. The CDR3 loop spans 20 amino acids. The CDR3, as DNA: TGTGCCAGCAGCTCCCCTATGGGCAGGAGTAGCGGGGGGGCTTCAGATACGCAGTATTTT. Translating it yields CASSSPMGRSSGGASDTQYF.

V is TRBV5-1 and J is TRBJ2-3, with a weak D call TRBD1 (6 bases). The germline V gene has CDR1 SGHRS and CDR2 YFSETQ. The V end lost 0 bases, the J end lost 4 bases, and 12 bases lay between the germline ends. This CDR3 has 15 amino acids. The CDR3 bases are TGCGCCAGCAGCTTGGGCTCAGGGGTGGCAGATACGCAGTATTTT. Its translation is CASSLGSGVADTQYF.